Presented here are 22 T cell receptor beta chains from one specimen sequenced in a study of shared clonotypes between healthy human individuals (TCRdb year 2020). Receptors were amplified or captured by the immunoSEQ multiplex PCR assay. TCRdb took this table from immuneACCESS and kept in-frame rearrangements with V and J called. Such tables lack part of the clones; where checked against another copy, unresolved V genes explain under half of the gap, and the rest is unexplained. The sample table holds around 88,000 clones, of which under 80% were seen once. About 45% of the sample rests with the top ten. The sequencing sample was made of memory CD8+ T cells sorted from blood. According to the study, the label for this sample's cell subset or site signals: CD45RO+ cells pooled with CCR7-negative TemRA cells. The receptors come from a man aged 25 to 40 in good health.

The chain employs TRBV27 and TRBJ2-3; no clear D. Germline V gene lookup returns CDR1 MNHEY and CDR2 SMNVEV (reference sequence). The CDR3 loop spans 12 amino acids. V lost 8 bases and J lost 2, with 8 bases in between. CDR3 in amino acids: CASGLNTDTQYF. CDR3 DNA sequence: TGTGCCAGCGGCCTGAACACAGATACGCAGTATTTT.

The rearrangement links TRBV18 to TRBJ2-5; D ambiguous. The CDR3 loop spans 15 amino acids. V lost 0 bases and J lost 5, with 13 bases in between. CDR1 is KGHSH, CDR2 LQKENI, per germline. As DNA, the CDR3 is TGTGCCAGCTCACCACCCCAGGCCTACCGGGAGACCCAGTACTTC. Encoded protein: CASSPPQAYRETQYF.

The gene calls are TRBV13 and TRBJ2-7; D is unresolved. The V and J ends lost 5 bases and 4 bases respectively, with 21 bases between them. This CDR3 region has 16 residues. CDR1 and CDR2 (germline): PRHDT, FYEKMQ (reference sequence). The CDR3 DNA reads as TGTGCCAGCAGCCCAGGTGGAGAGCCGGCGATTTACGAGCAGTACTTC. This gives the protein CASSPGGEPAIYEQYF.

The chain uses TRBV15 and TRBJ2-1; D tentatively reads TRBD1 or TRBD2 (5 bases each). The CDR3 consists of 14 residues. V was shortened by 8 bases and J by 0 bases, with 11 bases between the two germline ends. The germline CDR1 and CDR2 sequences are LNHNV and YYDKDF (reference sequence). CDR3 sequence: CATGDLFSYNEQFF. The CDR3 nucleotides are TGTGCCACCGGGGACCTCTTCTCCTACAATGAGCAGTTCTTC.

A note on this clone: Possible read error: a much larger clone is one base away. The CDR3 nucleotides are TGTGCCATCAGCAGAGATCAGGGGGCCGCCTACGAGCAGTACTTC. It encodes CAISRDQGAAYEQYF. The chain uses TRBV15 and TRBJ2-7; 8 bases agree with TRBD1. CDR1 is LNHNV and CDR2 is YYDKDF in the germline V gene (reference sequence). The CDR3 has 15 residues.

The rearrangement uses TRBV29-1 and TRBJ2-3; D not certain. V was trimmed by 3 bases and J by 3 bases, leaving 4 bases between them. CDR1 SQVTM and CDR2 ANQGSEA come from the germline V gene. The CDR3 runs to 11 residues. CDR3 sequence (DNA): TGCAGCGTTGACGTAACAGATACGCAGTATTTT. Translation: CSVDVTDTQYF.

The V and J genes are TRBV30 and TRBJ2-1; the match to TRBD2 covers 7 bases. V lost 0 bases and J lost 8; bases outside the gene matches: 13. Germline V gene lookup returns CDR1 GTSNPN and CDR2 SVGIG (reference sequence). CDR3 size: 16 residues. CDR3 coding DNA: TGTGCCTGGAGTGTACTAGGGCTAGCGGTCTCGTATGAGCAGTTCTTC. This codes for CAWSVLGLAVSYEQFF.

This clone appeared many times. The chain joins TRBV2 to TRBJ2-7, with D hard to call. The CDR3 extends over 11 amino acids. From germline, CDR1 is SNHLY and CDR2 FYNNEI. Between the trimmed V and J ends, which lost 3 bases and 2 bases, there was a span of 2 bases. The DNA of the CDR3 is TGTGCCAGCAGTGATGCCTACGAGCAGTACTTC. Protein product: CASSDAYEQYF.

The chain is built from TRBV7-9 and TRBJ2-7; no clear D. Germline lookup yields CDR1 SEHNR and CDR2 FQNEAQ (reference sequence). The CDR3 runs to 12 residues. Trimming took 2 bases from V and 7 from J, leaving 9 bases between them. The CDR3 region has the DNA TGTGCCAGCAGCTTATGGCTTCGGGAGCAGTACTTC. It translates to CASSLWLREQYF.

This clone appeared once. The V call is TRBV18, the J call TRBJ2-6; 10 nucleotides align to TRBD2. V lost 3 bases, J lost 0 bases, and 2 bases stayed unmatched. The CDR3 length is 17 residues. Germline V gene sequence: CDR1 KGHSH, CDR2 LQKENI. The CDR3 here is CASSPTSGNSGANVLTF. CDR3 DNA: TGTGCCAGCTCACCTACTAGCGGGAACTCTGGGGCCAACGTCCTGACTTTC.

The chain joins TRBV11-2 to TRBJ2-2; 8 bases line up with TRBD1. The V segment lost 5 bases and the J segment 6 bases; nucleotides outside the gene matches: 8. Germline V CDR1 and CDR2: SGHAT, FQNNGV. The CDR3 runs 15 residues. This CDR3 is CASSPLPGGSGELFF. The CDR3 DNA follows: TGTGCCAGCAGCCCCCTCCCAGGGGGCTCCGGGGAGCTGTTTTTT.

This clone was seen once. V and J are TRBV7-2 and TRBJ1-4; D remains unclear. Germline values: CDR1 SGHTA, CDR2 FQGNSA. The CDR3 runs 13 residues. V shed 6 bases and J shed 14 bases, with 19 bases lying between them. The CDR3 DNA follows: TGTGCCAGCAGTTCTCTATGGTCCGGAGCTCTGTTTTTT. Amino acids: CASSSLWSGALFF.

The chain uses TRBV28 and TRBJ1-1; 8 bases map to TRBD1. Germline-derived CDR1 and CDR2 are MDHEN and SYDVKM. Losses at the gene ends were 5 bases for V and 1 base for J; bases not matched to a gene: 9. The CDR3 covers 16 residues. CDR3 in DNA: TGTGCCAGCAGTGGTCGACAGGGGACATGGAACACTGAAGCTTTCTTT. It codes for CASSGRQGTWNTEAFF.

The rearrangement joins TRBV18 to TRBJ1-2; 7 bases map to TRBD1. Germline V gene lookup returns CDR1 KGHSH and CDR2 LQKENI. J was trimmed by 3 bases and V by 6 bases; bases with no gene match: 7. The CDR3 extends over 14 amino acids. CDR3 sequence reads: CASSTTGQDYGYTF. The CDR3 bases are TGTGCCAGCTCCACAACCGGACAGGACTATGGCTACACCTTC.

This clone has only a few counts. This sequence joins TRBV25-1 and TRBJ2-2; a weak D match, TRBD1 (5 bases). The V gene's germline CDR1 is MGHDK and CDR2 SYGVNS. Trimming shortened V by 3 bases and J by 2 bases, and 13 bases separated the two germline ends. The CDR3 is 16 amino acids. CDR3 amino acids: CASSDVRVPNTGELFF. CDR3 DNA sequence: TGTGCCAGCAGTGACGTCAGGGTTCCTAACACCGGGGAGCTGTTTTTT.

This clone showed up many times. This chain joins TRBV23-1 and TRBJ1-5; D is undetermined. TRBV23-1 falls under the ORF class, with uncertain function. Trimming took 0 bases from V and 6 from J, leaving 9 bases between them. The CDR3 loop spans 14 amino acids. As DNA, the CDR3 is TGCGCCAGCAGTCAATCAGGTGATTTTCAGCCCCAGCATTTT. It specifies CASSQSGDFQPQHF.

The gene calls are TRBV11-3 and TRBJ2-3; 8 positions match TRBD1. Germline CDR1 reads SGHNT; CDR2 reads YENEEA. There are 14 residues in the CDR3. V dropped 5 bases and J dropped 4; count of bases not matched to a gene: 5. The CDR3 sequence is CASSEGQGADTQYF. The CDR3 coding sequence is TGTGCCAGCAGCGAAGGACAGGGTGCAGATACGCAGTATTTT.

The chain recombines TRBV5-6 with TRBJ2-7, with TRBD2 as a possible D gene (6 bases). V lost 4 bases and J lost 7, with 18 bases in between. Germline V CDR1 and CDR2: SGHDT, YYEEEE. This CDR3 is built from 14 residues. Here the CDR3 DNA reads TGTGCCAGCAGCACAATAGCGGCCCCCTGGGAGCAGTACTTC. Residues: CASSTIAAPWEQYF.

This rearrangement joins TRBV9 to TRBJ1-5, with TRBD1 identical over 8 bases. Trimming took 4 bases from V and 6 from J; bases not matched to a gene: 9. The CDR3 runs to 15 residues. Germline CDR1 SGDLS, CDR2 YYNGEE. The chain's CDR3 is CASSPSGTGGQPQHF. As DNA, the CDR3 is TGTGCCAGCAGCCCCAGCGGGACAGGTGGTCAGCCCCAGCATTTT. The whole variable domain, remainder taken from reference TRBV9 and TRBJ1-5, is DSGVTQTPKHLITATGQRVTLRCSPRSGDLSVYWYQQSLDQGLQFLIQYYNGEERAKGNILERFSAQQFPDLHSELNLSSLELGDSALYFCASSPSGTGGQPQHFGDGTRLSIL.

V is TRBV27 and J is TRBJ2-4; TRBD2 aligns across 7 bases. The CDR3 has 16 residues. CDR1 is MNHEY, CDR2 SMNVEV, per germline (reference sequence). J lost 3 bases, V lost 0 bases, and 5 bases had no gene match. The CDR3 spells CASSLSAGEVKNIQYF. The CDR3 DNA is TGTGCCAGCAGTTTATCGGCGGGAGAGGTCAAAAACATTCAGTACTTC.

The chain has TRBV7-9 and TRBJ2-1, with a possible D match to TRBD1 (6 bases). Germline lookup yields CDR1 SEHNR and CDR2 FQNEAQ (reference sequence). The CDR3 is 16 residues long. Trimming stripped 2 bases from V and 10 bases from J, with 21 bases between. As DNA, the CDR3 is TGTGCCAGCAGCTTAAGGGACATCGGGAAAAATTGGGAGCAGTTCTTC. Encoded protein: CASSLRDIGKNWEQFF.

As concerns this clone: It differs at one base from a far larger clone, so likely a read error. The chain carries TRBV6-1 and TRBJ2-6, with D unresolved. The CDR3 totals 14 residues. CDR1 is MNHNS, CDR2 SASEGT, per germline. V was clipped by 2 bases and J by 0 bases, with 2 bases between them. As DNA, the CDR3 is TGTGCCAGCAGTGAAAGCTCTGGGGCCAACGTCCTGACTTTC. The encoded protein is CASSESSGANVLTF.